Shown below are 18 T cell receptor beta chains from a single sample sequenced in a study of blood T cells in healthy people across ages. Alongside a J-beta primer mix, a sample-barcoded 5' primer served in a second PCR lasting roughly 6 to 11 cycles. MiXCR was run by TCRdb on the 5' RACE reads, yielding one entry per CDR3 protein. Of almost 1 million distinct CDR3 sequences listed, roughly 51% were seen once; the top ten hold about 22%. The sequenced material came from blood. The source of these receptors is a woman aged 60-70 years in good health.

The V and J genes are TRBV6-2 or TRBV6-3 and TRBJ2-7; a weak D match, TRBD1 (5 bases). The CDR3 has 16 amino acids. Trimming cost V 0 bases and J 2 bases, with 14 bases left between them. The germline V gene encodes CDR1 MNHEY and CDR2 SVGEGT. The CDR3 protein is CASSYSLTKGAYEQYF. CDR3 DNA: TGTGCCAGCAGTTACTCGTTAACTAAAGGGGCCTACGAGCAGTACTTC.

V and J are TRBV14 and TRBJ1-2; a possible D gene is TRBD1 (5 bases). V lost 4 bases, J lost 4 bases, and 10 bases lay in between. The V gene's germline CDR1 is SGHDN and CDR2 FVKESK. There are 13 residues in the CDR3. The CDR3 sequence: CASSRETAYGYTF. CDR3 bases: TGTGCCAGCAGCCGAGAGACAGCCTATGGCTACACCTTC.

At least ten counts were recorded for this clonotype. CDR3 amino acids: CASRSGRTGGFDEQYF. CDR3 coding DNA: TGTGCCAGCAGATCCGGACGAACGGGAGGCTTCGACGAGCAGTACTTC. This chain joins TRBV7-2 and TRBJ2-7; TRBD2 matches at 7 bases. This CDR3 spans 16 amino acids. The ends lost 6 bases at V and 5 bases at J; junction bases unmatched: 16. Looked up from germline, CDR1 is SGHTA and CDR2 is FQGNSA.

The chain is built from TRBV5-1 and TRBJ2-1; 11 bases map to TRBD2. The germline V gene has CDR1 SGHRS and CDR2 YFSETQ. The CDR3 is 16 amino acids. Losses at the gene ends were 4 bases for V and 7 bases for J; bases not matched to a gene: 10. For the CDR3, the DNA is TGCGCCAGCAGCAGGGGGGTACTAGCGGGAGTTAATGAGCAGTTCTTC. Protein sequence: CASSRGVLAGVNEQFF.

The V call is TRBV4-2, the J call TRBJ2-5; D unresolved. V dropped 4 bases and J dropped 11 bases, with 26 bases sitting between them. Germline V gene data show CDR1 as LGHNA and CDR2 as YNFKEQ. The CDR3 has 16 residues. The CDR3 DNA reads as TGTGCCAGCAGCCGTCAGGTGGGTTCAAGCGATAAGGAGCAGTACTTC. It translates to CASSRQVGSSDKEQYF.

The chain links TRBV7-9 to TRBJ1-2; D uncertain. There are 16 residues in the CDR3. Trimming took 5 bases from V and 4 from J, leaving 20 bases between them. Germline values: CDR1 SEHNR, CDR2 FQNEAQ (reference sequence). The CDR3 loop reads CASSQRHGPWGYGYTF. The CDR3 DNA reads as TGTGCCAGCAGCCAACGACATGGCCCATGGGGCTATGGCTACACCTTC. Complete variable domain (other parts from reference TRBV7-9 and TRBJ1-2): DTGVSQNPRHKITKRGQNVTFRCDPISEHNRLYWYRQTLGQGPEFLTYFQNEAQLEKSRLLSDRFSAERPKGSFSTLEIQRTEQGDSAMYLCASSQRHGPWGYGYTFGSGTRLTVV.

A few counts support this clonotype. The CDR3 region is CASSLNGSPVETQYF. CDR3 bases: TGCGCCAGCAGCTTGAACGGGAGTCCGGTCGAGACCCAGTACTTC. This chain links TRBV5-1 with TRBJ2-5; tentative D call: TRBD2 (6 bases). Trimming removed 1 base from V and 5 bases from J, with 15 bases in between. CDR1 and CDR2 from the germline V gene are SGHRS and YFSETQ. The CDR3 is 15 residues long.

The J gene is TRBJ2-1, the V gene TRBV29-1; D possibly matches TRBD1 or TRBD2 (7 bases each). With the DNA end fitting TRBJ2-7 better, the J assignment may be wrong. The CDR3 sequence is 15 residues long. The germline V gene encodes CDR1 SQVTM and CDR2 ANQGSEA. The CDR3 coding sequence is TGCAGCGTTCAGGGGGGGGACTACTACTACAATGAGCAGTACTTC. This translates into CSVQGGDYYYNEQYF.

The V call is TRBV14, the J call TRBJ2-7; 9 bases agree with TRBD2. The germline gives CDR1 SGHDN, CDR2 FVKESK. The length of the CDR3 is 18 residues. V lost 1 base, J lost 2 bases, and 12 bases stayed unmatched. CDR3 DNA sequence: TGTGCCAGCAGCCAAGTCGGGGCTTTTTTAGCGGGGGCCTACGAGCAGTACTTC. Encoded protein: CASSQVGAFLAGAYEQYF.

The genes are TRBV27 and TRBJ2-7; D unclear. The CDR3 totals 13 residues. Germline CDR1 MNHEY, CDR2 SMNVEV (reference sequence). V shed 6 bases and J shed 2 bases, with 11 bases lying between them. CDR3 DNA: TGTGCCAGCAGCCGTCAGAGGACCTACGAGCAGTACTTC. Amino acid sequence: CASSRQRTYEQYF.

The J gene is TRBJ1-2, the V gene TRBV20-1; perhaps TRBD1 as D (5 bases). The V and J ends lost 5 bases and 0 bases respectively, with 7 bases between them. CDR3 size: 12 residues. CDR1 and CDR2 (germline): DFQATT, SNEGSKA (reference sequence). The DNA of the CDR3 is TGCAGTGCTCCGGACACTAACTATGGCTACACCTTC. Protein product: CSAPDTNYGYTF.

The chain links TRBV3-1 to TRBJ2-3; D is uncertain. In germline, CDR1 is LGHDT, CDR2 YNNKEL (reference sequence). The ends were cut back, 3 bases at V and 6 bases at J, with 13 bases in the middle. The CDR3 spans 14 residues. The CDR3 is CASSQHSRGDTQYF. Here the CDR3 DNA reads TGTGCCAGCAGCCAGCACAGCCGTGGGGATACGCAGTATTTT.

The rearrangement links TRBV20-1 to TRBJ2-3; unclear D gene. The ends were cut back, 6 bases at V and 2 bases at J, with 12 bases in the middle. Germline V lookup: CDR1 DFQATT, CDR2 SNEGSKA (reference sequence). The CDR3 spans 13 residues. The CDR3 loop is CSAPSWTTDTQYF. CDR3 nucleotide sequence: TGCAGTGCCCCAAGTTGGACCACAGATACGCAGTATTTT.

V and J are TRBV20-1 and TRBJ2-7; D unclear. This CDR3 has 18 residues. Trimming left V 4 bases short and J 2 bases short, with 27 bases between. Germline CDR1 and CDR2: DFQATT and SNEGSKA (reference sequence). CDR3 amino acids: CSANDPDRRSAFAYEQYF. The CDR3 DNA reads TGCAGTGCTAACGACCCAGACCGTAGGAGCGCTTTTGCCTACGAGCAGTACTTC.

The rearrangement joins TRBV20-1 to TRBJ2-3, with D perhaps being TRBD1 or TRBD2 (5 bases each). In germline, CDR1 is DFQATT, CDR2 SNEGSKA (reference sequence). The CDR3 totals 13 residues. The V end was cut by 4 bases, the J end by 2 bases, with 10 bases between. The CDR3 loop is CSAIGDDTDTQYF. In DNA, the CDR3 is TGCAGTGCTATAGGGGACGACACAGATACGCAGTATTTT.

This clonotype was seen just once. The chain carries TRBV29-1 and TRBJ2-5; 8 bases line up with TRBD2. Germline values: CDR1 SQVTM, CDR2 ANQGSEA. CDR3 length equals 16 residues. V shed 5 bases and J 2 bases; nucleotides not matched to a gene: 13. The CDR3 region is CSVSVGLGNGQETQYF. Written as DNA, the CDR3 is TGCAGCGTTTCCGTGGGACTAGGAAACGGACAAGAGACCCAGTACTTC. The full variable domain, with the rest looked up from reference TRBV29-1 and TRBJ2-5, is SAVISQKPSRDICQRGTSLTIQCQVDSQVTMMFWYRQQPGQSLTLIATANQGSEATYESGFVIDKFPISRPNLTFSTLTVSNMSPEDSSIYLCSVSVGLGNGQETQYFGPGTRLLVL.

V gene TRBV2 combines with J gene TRBJ2-5; D ambiguous. From germline, CDR1 is SNHLY and CDR2 FYNNEI. The CDR3 is 14 residues long. V gave up 0 bases and J gave up 7 bases, with 12 bases separating them. The DNA for the CDR3 is TGTGCCAGCAGTGAAGCGACGCTACCAAGGACCCAGTACTTC. It yields the protein CASSEATLPRTQYF.

The chain recombines TRBV24-1 with TRBJ2-1; the D gene could be TRBD1 or TRBD2 (5 bases each). The length of the CDR3 is 17 residues. CDR1 is KGHDR, CDR2 SFDVKD, per germline. V was trimmed by 4 bases and J by 4 bases, leaving 19 bases between them. The CDR3 reads CATSDRLGTELYNEQFF. Written as DNA, the CDR3 is TGTGCCACCAGTGACCGTCTGGGGACGGAGCTTTACAATGAGCAGTTCTTC.